This T cell receptor (beta chain) was captured in a study of OX40 agonist ivuxolimab in advanced cancers. Across the study: Given to patients was ivuxolimab, an agonistic anti-OX40 (CD134) antibody. Three dose-escalation patients had partial responses: one with hepatocellular carcinoma and two with cutaneous melanoma. Findings and caveats of the study: There was clonal expansion of CD4+ and CD8+ blood T cells by week 6 at 0.1 to 3.0 mg/kg.

Repertoires were generated with immunoSEQ multiplex PCR, while TCRdb's copy carries only in-frame clones and drops some. The sample shows roughly 75,000 clones, 93% of them seen only once. Trimming pared 5 bases from V and 3 bases from J, leaving 13 bases between. This CDR3 comprises 14 residues. Germline V gives CDR1 LNHDA, CDR2 SQIVND (reference sequence). As for this clone: Its antigen is undetermined.

This chain uses TRBV19 with TRBJ1-2; perhaps TRBD1 as D (5 bases). The specimen comprised CD4+ or CD8+ T cells sorted from blood, sampled in a trial of the OX40 agonist ivuxolimab. This clonotype originated in an adult with an advanced solid tumor such as melanoma, head and neck, liver or kidney cancer. The CDR3 coding sequence is TGTGCCAGTAGTCCCGAGACAGTTTACTATGGCTACACCTTC. Its protein product is CASSPETVYYGYTF.